This TCR beta chain is from a study of blood T cell repertoires in COVID-19. Study background: The study drew acute and convalescent COVID-19 samples from the United States, Italy and Spain. Sources were T cells, B-cell-depleted T cells, or PBMCs; the material itself was cDNA or gDNA.

Germline lookup yields CDR1 LGHDT and CDR2 YNNKEL (reference sequence). V gave up 2 bases and J gave up 11 bases, with 15 bases separating them. The CDR3 has 13 residues. Authors' processing steps: Amplification of reference gene primers was used by the study to estimate nucleated cell counts. Clones were read by immunoSEQ multiplex PCR, and TCRdb kept only the in-frame ones, dropping some. That table gives V, J and clone size, and the DNA gave D and trimming. The sample records tens of thousands of clones, roughly 85% being singletons. The sequenced material came from peripheral blood. The TCR sequence derives from a human donor in a cohort sampled during active COVID-19. This chain connects TRBV3-1 (or the pseudogene TRBV3-2) to TRBJ1-1; D not resolved. The CDR3 DNA follows: TGTGCCAGCAGCCAAACAACTGGACTGTCCGCTTTCTTT. As protein: CASSQTTGLSAFF.